This is a list of T cell receptor beta chains from one sample in a study of blood T cell repertoires in COVID-19. Sequencing used immunoSEQ multiplex PCR; TCRdb keeps in-frame clones, though not all of them. Of 360,000 or so clones in the sample, under 90% are singletons; the top ten hold 1.5% to 2%. Material for sequencing was PBMCs or T cells enriched from blood (not recorded which). The receptors shown here come from a woman in her twenties or thirties who had recovered from COVID-19. Both conserved end residues are part of each CDR3. D genes are given only for firm matches. Not all rows give a size; the values are once, few, many and, for expanded clones, a class.

TRBJ2-1	TRBD2	TRBV2	-	CASSGLAGVNGEQFF	TGTGCCAGCAGTGGTCTAGCGGGAGTAAATGGTGAGCAGTTCTTC
TRBJ2-3	-	TRBV7-3	-	CASSQQSTDTQYF	TGTGCCAGCAGTCAACAGAGCACAGATACGCAGTATTTT
TRBJ2-7	-	TRBV7-9	-	CASSARSSSSYEQYF	TGTGCCAGCAGCGCGCGTTCCTCGAGCTCCTACGAGCAGTACTTC
TRBJ2-6	TRBD2	TRBV2	few	CASSGLAGGPAGANVLTF	TGTGCCAGCAGTGGACTAGCGGGGGGTCCTGCGGGGGCCAACGTCCTGACTTTC
TRBJ2-2	-	TRBV19	once	CASSRGGTNTGELFF	TGTGCCAGTAGCCGGGGAGGAACGAACACCGGGGAGCTGTTTTTT
TRBJ1-5	-	TRBV6-5	-	CASRSGTSPNQPQHF	TGTGCCAGCAGATCTGGGACTTCCCCCAATCAGCCCCAGCATTTT
TRBJ1-1	-	TRBV7-2	-	CASSPPGGGTEAFF	TGTGCCAGCAGCCCCCCGGGCGGAGGAACTGAAGCTTTCTTT
TRBJ1-1	TRBD1	TRBV6-5	-	CASSLDRVVTEAFF	TGTGCCAGCAGTTTGGACAGGGTGGTCACTGAAGCTTTCTTT
TRBJ2-7	-	TRBV4-2	-	CASSHTQGSSYEQYF	TGTGCCAGCAGCCATACGCAGGGGAGCTCCTACGAGCAGTACTTC
TRBJ2-7	-	TRBV6-5	-	CASSPSYYEQYF	TGTGCCAGCAGTCCCTCTTACTACGAGCAGTACTTC
TRBJ2-3	TRBD2	TRBV6-2/TRBV6-3	many	CASSYSSGRADTQYF	TGTGCCAGCAGTTACTCTAGCGGGAGGGCGGATACGCAGTATTTT
TRBJ1-1	-	TRBV29-1	-	CSVQGAHVTNTEAFF	TGCAGCGTCCAAGGGGCCCATGTCACGAACACTGAAGCTTTCTTT
TRBJ1-5	TRBD1	TRBV10-2	once	CASATDRPNQPQHF	TGCGCCAGCGCCACGGACAGGCCAAATCAGCCCCAGCATTTT
TRBJ1-5	-	TRBV2	-	CASKVKGDSNQPQHF	TGTGCCAGCAAGGTGAAAGGAGATAGCAATCAGCCCCAGCATTTT
TRBJ1-4	-	TRBV4-3	once	CASSQDWAGLDEKLFF	TGCGCCAGCAGCCAAGATTGGGCAGGGCTCGATGAAAAACTGTTTTTT
TRBJ1-1	-	TRBV9	-	CASRGANTEAFF	TGTGCCAGCAGGGGCGCAAACACTGAAGCTTTCTTT
TRBJ1-2	-	TRBV7-2	-	CASSPGGYGYTF	TGTGCCAGCAGCCCTGGCGGCTATGGCTACACCTTC
TRBJ2-2	TRBD2	TRBV5-1	-	CASREGLAGNTGELFF	TGCGCCAGCAGAGAAGGACTAGCGGGAAACACCGGGGAGCTGTTTTTT
TRBJ2-3	TRBD2	TRBV7-3	-	CASSGTSGGYTDTQYF	TGTGCCAGCAGTGGGACTAGCGGGGGTTACACAGATACGCAGTATTTT
TRBJ2-1	TRBD1	TRBV4-1	-	CASSPSRDRSSNEQFF	TGCGCCAGCAGCCCATCCCGGGACAGGTCCAGCAATGAGCAGTTCTTC
TRBJ1-4	-	TRBV28	-	CASSLGATNEKLFF	TGTGCCAGCAGTTTAGGGGCCACTAATGAAAAACTGTTTTTT
TRBJ2-1	-	TRBV24-1	-	CATSDGSGSVAFF	TGTGCCACCAGTGATGGCAGCGGCTCGGTGGCGTTCTTC
TRBJ1-3	TRBD1	TRBV24-1	-	CATSDFPTGTGGNTIYF	TGTGCCACCAGTGATTTCCCGACCGGGACAGGGGGAAACACCATATATTTT
TRBJ1-2	-	TRBV7-2	-	CASSLDGGFGYTF	TGTGCCAGCAGCTTAGATGGAGGGTTTGGCTACACCTTC
TRBJ2-4	TRBD1	TRBV9	-	CASSDDRDIQYF	TGTGCCAGCAGCGACGACAGGGACATTCAGTACTTC
TRBJ1-2	-	TRBV6-1	-	CASSDQGLSYGYTF	TGTGCCAGCAGTGATCAGGGGCTATCCTATGGCTACACCTTC
TRBJ2-5	TRBD2	TRBV18	-	CASSPKGLAGVETQYF	TGTGCCAGCTCACCGAAAGGACTAGCGGGAGTAGAGACCCAGTACTTC
TRBJ2-3	-	TRBV3-1/TRBV3-2	-	CASSQVFGSTDTQYF	TGTGCCAGCAGCCAGGTATTCGGGAGCACAGATACGCAGTATTTT
TRBJ1-6	TRBD1	TRBV27	-	CASSSPGGRGNSPLHF	TGTGCCAGCAGTTCCCCAGGGGGCAGAGGTAATTCACCCCTCCACTTT
TRBJ2-3	-	TRBV27	-	CASSLSASTDTQYF	TGTGCCAGCAGTTTATCGGCTAGCACAGATACGCAGTATTTT
TRBJ1-2	TRBD1	TRBV30	-	CAWSVLAWGTAANGYTF	TGTGCCTGGAGTGTACTGGCTTGGGGGACAGCCGCAAATGGCTACACCTTC
TRBJ1-1	-	TRBV28	-	CASRGDNTEAFF	TGTGCCAGCAGGGGAGATAACACTGAAGCTTTCTTT
TRBJ1-3	-	TRBV4-1	-	CASSQDRTSGNTIYF	TGCGCCAGCAGCCAAGACCGGACTTCTGGAAACACCATATATTTT
TRBJ1-4	TRBD1	TRBV2	once	CASSGTGWTEKLFF	TGTGCCAGCAGTGGGACAGGGTGGACGGAAAAACTGTTTTTT
TRBJ1-2	-	TRBV7-2	-	CASSLERGRDYGYTF	TGTGCCAGCAGCTTAGAAAGGGGCAGGGACTATGGCTACACCTTC
TRBJ1-1	-	TRBV5-1	-	CASSPNWGQGTEAFF	TGCGCCAGCAGCCCTAATTGGGGCCAAGGCACTGAAGCTTTCTTT
TRBJ1-3	-	TRBV18	few	CASSPTGISGNTIYF	TGTGCCAGCTCACCAACGGGGATCTCTGGAAACACCATATATTTT
TRBJ1-6	TRBD1	TRBV28	-	CASMPSPGTELNSPLHF	TGTGCCAGCATGCCCTCACCCGGGACAGAGCTAAATTCACCCCTCCACTTT
TRBJ1-2	TRBD1	TRBV9	-	CASSALDRGAYGYTF	TGTGCCAGCAGCGCCCTAGACAGGGGGGCCTATGGCTACACCTTC
TRBJ2-3	-	TRBV10-3	-	CAISESTAGAPPDTQYF	TGTGCCATCAGTGAGTCGACCGCAGGGGCCCCCCCAGATACGCAGTATTTT
TRBJ2-5	TRBD1	TRBV24-1	-	CATSDPGTGTGETQYF	TGTGCCACCAGTGATCCAGGGACAGGGACCGGGGAGACCCAGTACTTC